The 10 T cell receptor beta chains presented below share a single source sample, sequenced in a study of T cells in Graves' hyperthyroidism and ophthalmopathy. RNA transcripts were the template for amplifying TCR beta CDR3 regions. HTBI primers drove first-round RT-PCR of the TCR CDR3. TCRdb re-called the multiplex PCR reads with MiXCR, one entry per CDR3 protein. The sample consists of around 450,000 distinct CDR3 sequences, approximately 15% of them appearing once. Source material: blood. These receptors originate from a woman aged 18-29 years with Graves' hyperthyroidism.

This clonotype has ten or more counts. This chain links TRBV4-1 with TRBJ1-1; D uncertain. The V end lost 1 base, the J end lost 0 bases, and 9 bases lay between the germline ends. Germline loops: CDR1 MGHRA, CDR2 YSYEKL. The CDR3 has 15 residues. CDR3: CASSQGEAVNTEAFF. CDR3 bases: TGCGCCAGCAGCCAAGGCGAAGCGGTGAACACTGAAGCTTTCTTT.

This clonotype came up many times. This chain uses TRBV28 with TRBJ2-7; TRBD2 matches at 8 bases. The CDR3 is 14 residues long. CDR1 is MDHEN and CDR2 is SYDVKM in the germline V gene. The V segment lost 8 bases and the J segment 6 bases; nucleotides outside the gene matches: 12. CDR3 sequence reads: CASWSAGGFSEQYF. The CDR3 nucleotides are TGTGCCAGCTGGTCGGCGGGGGGTTTTTCCGAGCAGTACTTC.

This clonotype was picked up many times. The gene calls are TRBV19 and TRBJ2-1, with 11 positions matching TRBD1. Germline loops: CDR1 LNHDA, CDR2 SQIVND (reference sequence). V lost 8 bases to trimming and J lost 1 base; unmatched junction nucleotides: 19. The CDR3 length is 20 residues. CDR3 coding DNA: TGTGCCAGTTTCGGCCGAGGGACAGGGGGAGCTAGTGGTTCCTACAATGAGCAGTTCTTC. Translating gives CASFGRGTGGASGSYNEQFF.

This clonotype was seen more than once but under ten times. The V call is TRBV2, the J call TRBJ2-7, with TRBD1 matching 7 bases. Per germline, CDR1 SNHLY and CDR2 FYNNEI. This CDR3 is built from 16 residues. Losses at the gene ends were 2 bases for V and 4 bases for J; bases not matched to a gene: 11. CDR3 sequence (DNA): TGTGCCAGCAGTGAATTACAGGGGCAAGTAGGGTACGAGCAGTACTTC. As protein: CASSELQGQVGYEQYF.

There are a few counts of this clonotype. This chain connects TRBV6-1 to TRBJ1-5; TRBD1 matches at 7 bases. The CDR3 is 13 amino acids. Germline CDR1 and CDR2: MNHNS and SASEGT. V trimming: 7 bases; J trimming: 2 bases; junction bases outside the gene matches: 2. Here the CDR3 reads CASKGAGNQPQHF. The CDR3 bases are TGTGCCAGCAAGGGGGCGGGCAATCAGCCCCAGCATTTT.

The J gene is TRBJ1-2, the V gene TRBV3-1; D unclear. This CDR3 has 16 residues. V lost 0 bases, J lost 7 bases, and 18 bases lay in between. Germline CDR1 LGHDT, CDR2 YNNKEL (reference sequence). The CDR3 nucleotides are TGTGCCAGCAGCCAAGATTTAAAAGTCCCGGGCACTGGCTACACCTTC. Protein product: CASSQDLKVPGTGYTF.

This chain connects TRBV4-1 to TRBJ1-2; D not resolved. This CDR3 is 12 amino acids long. The germline CDR1 and CDR2 sequences are MGHRA and YSYEKL. Deletions cut 1 base from V and 8 bases from J, with 8 bases between. The CDR3 coding sequence is TGCGCCAGCAGCCAAGCCAGTGAAGGCTACACCTTC. Translated: CASSQASEGYTF.

A remark on this clonotype: This may be a read error: a much more frequent sequence differs by one nucleotide. This chain joins TRBV7-6 and TRBJ1-1; D gene unclear. The germline V gene encodes CDR1 SGHVS and CDR2 FNYEAQ. Trimming removed 5 bases at V and 3 bases at J, with 13 bases between. The CDR3 runs to 14 residues. In DNA form, the CDR3 reads TGTGCCAGCAGCCCCGGGTTAAAGGACACTGAAGCTTTCTTT. It specifies CASSPGLKDTEAFF.

This clonotype came up a few times. This chain joins TRBV5-6 and TRBJ2-1; D assignment may be TRBD1 or TRBD2 (5 bases each). Per germline, CDR1 SGHDT and CDR2 YYEEEE. The germline V and J ends were trimmed by 2 bases and 9 bases, with 9 bases remaining between them. The CDR3 runs 12 residues. CDR3 bases: TGTGCCAGCAGCTTACGGGGCGGTGAGCAGTTCTTC. This sequence encodes CASSLRGGEQFF.

In this sample, this clonotype turned up many times. J is TRBJ1-2 and V is TRBV18, with D hard to call. Germline CDR1 reads KGHSH; CDR2 reads LQKENI. The CDR3 consists of 14 residues. V lost 2 bases, J lost 10 bases, and 17 bases lay in between. The CDR3 DNA is TGTGCCAGCTCACCAGCGGGATCCCAACGGGTCTACACCTTC. Translation gives CASSPAGSQRVYTF.